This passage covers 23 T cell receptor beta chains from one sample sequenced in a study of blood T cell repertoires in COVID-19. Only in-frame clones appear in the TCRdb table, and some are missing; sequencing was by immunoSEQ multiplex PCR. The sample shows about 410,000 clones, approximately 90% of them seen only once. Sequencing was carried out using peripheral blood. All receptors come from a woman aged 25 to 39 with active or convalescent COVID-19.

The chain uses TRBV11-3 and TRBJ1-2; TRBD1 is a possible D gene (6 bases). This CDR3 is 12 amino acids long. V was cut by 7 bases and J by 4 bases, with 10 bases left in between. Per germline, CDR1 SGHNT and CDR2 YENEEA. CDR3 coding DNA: TGTGCCAGCAACGACAGGAGCTATGGCTACACCTTC. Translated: CASNDRSYGYTF.

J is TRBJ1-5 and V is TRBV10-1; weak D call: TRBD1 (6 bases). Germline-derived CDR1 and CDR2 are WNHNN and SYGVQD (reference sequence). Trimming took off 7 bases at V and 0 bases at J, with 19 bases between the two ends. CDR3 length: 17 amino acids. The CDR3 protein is CASNPGGGGYSNQPQHF. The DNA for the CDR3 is TGCGCCAGCAACCCTGGGGGAGGGGGATATAGCAATCAGCCCCAGCATTTT.

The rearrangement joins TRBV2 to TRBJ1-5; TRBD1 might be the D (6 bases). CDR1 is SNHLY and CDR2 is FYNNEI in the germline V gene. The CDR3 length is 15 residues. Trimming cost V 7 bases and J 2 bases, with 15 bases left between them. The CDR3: CASNREHVGNQPQHF. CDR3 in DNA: TGTGCCAGCAACAGGGAACATGTGGGCAATCAGCCCCAGCATTTT.

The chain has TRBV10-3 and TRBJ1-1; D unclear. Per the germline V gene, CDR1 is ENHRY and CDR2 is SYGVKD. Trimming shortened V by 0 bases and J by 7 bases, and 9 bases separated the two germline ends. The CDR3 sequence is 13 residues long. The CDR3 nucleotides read TGTGCCATCAGTGAGTCGAATCCAGGTGAAGCTTTCTTT. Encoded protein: CAISESNPGEAFF.

The CDR3 here is CASSGRQGAYEQYF. As DNA, the CDR3 is TGCGCCAGCAGCGGTCGACAGGGGGCCTACGAGCAGTACTTC. The chain has TRBV5-1 and TRBJ2-7; 9 bases match TRBD1. After removal of 4 bases from V and 2 bases from J, the junction contained 4 bases not matched to a gene. The CDR3 has 14 residues. Germline CDR1 and CDR2: SGHRS and YFSETQ.

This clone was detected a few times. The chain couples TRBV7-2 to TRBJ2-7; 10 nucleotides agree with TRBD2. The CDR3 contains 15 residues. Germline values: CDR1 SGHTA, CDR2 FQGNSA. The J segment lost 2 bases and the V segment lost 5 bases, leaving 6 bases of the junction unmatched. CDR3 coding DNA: TGTGCCAGCAGCCTGCCCGGGACTAGCGCCTACGAGCAGTACTTC. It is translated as CASSLPGTSAYEQYF.

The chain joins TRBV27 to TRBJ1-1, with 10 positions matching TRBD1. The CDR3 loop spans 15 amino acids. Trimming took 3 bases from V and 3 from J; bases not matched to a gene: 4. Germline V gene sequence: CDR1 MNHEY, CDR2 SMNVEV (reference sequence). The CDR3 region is CASSFSGQGHTEAFF. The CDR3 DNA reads TGTGCCAGCAGTTTTTCGGGACAGGGGCACACTGAAGCTTTCTTT.

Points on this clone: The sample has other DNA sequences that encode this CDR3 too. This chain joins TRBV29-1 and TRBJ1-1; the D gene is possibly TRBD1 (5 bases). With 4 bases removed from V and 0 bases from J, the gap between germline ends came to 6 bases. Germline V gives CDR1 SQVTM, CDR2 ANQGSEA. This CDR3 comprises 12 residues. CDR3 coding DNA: TGCAGCGTTGGACAGTTGAACACTGAAGCTTTCTTT. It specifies CSVGQLNTEAFF.

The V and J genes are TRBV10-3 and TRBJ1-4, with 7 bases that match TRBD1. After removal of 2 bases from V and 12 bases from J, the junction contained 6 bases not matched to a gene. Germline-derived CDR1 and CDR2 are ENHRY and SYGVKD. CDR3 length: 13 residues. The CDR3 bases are TGTGCCATCAGTGAGGGTGACAGGGCCGAACTGTTTTTT. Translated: CAISEGDRAELFF.

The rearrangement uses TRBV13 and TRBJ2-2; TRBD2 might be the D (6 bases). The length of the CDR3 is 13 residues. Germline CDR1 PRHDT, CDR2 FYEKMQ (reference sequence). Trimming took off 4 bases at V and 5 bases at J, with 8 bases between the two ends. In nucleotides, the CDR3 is TGTGCCAGCAGCTCTGGAGGGACCGGGGAGCTGTTTTTT. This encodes CASSSGGTGELFF.

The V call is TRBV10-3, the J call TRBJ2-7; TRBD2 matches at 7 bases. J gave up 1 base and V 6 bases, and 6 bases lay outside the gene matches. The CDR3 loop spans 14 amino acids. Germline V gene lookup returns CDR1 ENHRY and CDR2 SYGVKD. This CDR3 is CAIRGGDPSYEQYF. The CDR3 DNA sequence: TGTGCCATCAGGGGGGGGGACCCTTCCTACGAGCAGTACTTC.

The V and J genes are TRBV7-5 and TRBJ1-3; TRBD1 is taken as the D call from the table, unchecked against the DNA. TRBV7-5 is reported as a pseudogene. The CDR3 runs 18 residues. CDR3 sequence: CVRSPLRKRGNSGNTIYF. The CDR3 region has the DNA TGTGTCAGAAGCCCCCTTAGGAAGAGGGGGAACTCTGGAAACACCATATATTTT.

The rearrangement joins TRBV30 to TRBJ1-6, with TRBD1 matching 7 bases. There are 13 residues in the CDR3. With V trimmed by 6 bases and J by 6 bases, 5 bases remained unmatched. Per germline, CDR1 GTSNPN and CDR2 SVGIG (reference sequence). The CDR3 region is CACQGGGNSPLHF. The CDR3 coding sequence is TGTGCCTGCCAGGGGGGAGGTAATTCACCCCTCCACTTT. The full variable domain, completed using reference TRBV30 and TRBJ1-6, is SQTIHQWPATLVQPVGSPLSLECTVEGTSNPNLYWYRQAAGRGLQLLFYSVGIGQISSEVPQNLSASRPQDRQFILSSKKLLLSDSGFYLCACQGGGNSPLHFGNGTRLTVT.

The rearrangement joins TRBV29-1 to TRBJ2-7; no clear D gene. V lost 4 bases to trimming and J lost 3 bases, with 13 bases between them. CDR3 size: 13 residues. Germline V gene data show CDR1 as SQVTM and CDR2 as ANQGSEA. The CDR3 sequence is CSVVVGSDYEQYF. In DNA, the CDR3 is TGCAGCGTTGTTGTCGGCAGCGACTACGAGCAGTACTTC.

The DNA of the CDR3 is TGTGCCATACAGGACAGAGACCATGGCTACACCTTC. Its translation: CAIQDRDHGYTF. The rearrangement uses TRBV3-1 (or the pseudogene TRBV3-2) and TRBJ1-2; D is perhaps TRBD1 (6 bases). CDR1 and CDR2 (germline): LGHDT, YNNKEL (reference sequence). The CDR3 extends over 12 amino acids. With 10 bases removed from V and 6 bases from J, the gap between germline ends came to 15 bases.

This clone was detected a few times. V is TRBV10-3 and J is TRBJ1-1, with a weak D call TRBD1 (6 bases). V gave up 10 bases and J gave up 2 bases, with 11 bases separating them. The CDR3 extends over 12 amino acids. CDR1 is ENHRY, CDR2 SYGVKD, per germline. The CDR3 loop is CANRDTNTEAFF. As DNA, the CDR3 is TGTGCCAACCGGGACACTAACACTGAAGCTTTCTTT.

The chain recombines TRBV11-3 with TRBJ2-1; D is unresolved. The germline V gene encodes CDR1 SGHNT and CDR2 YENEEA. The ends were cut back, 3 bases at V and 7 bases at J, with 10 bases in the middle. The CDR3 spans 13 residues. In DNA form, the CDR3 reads TGTGCCAGCAGCTTTCAACAGTCAAATGAGCAGTTCTTC. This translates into CASSFQQSNEQFF.

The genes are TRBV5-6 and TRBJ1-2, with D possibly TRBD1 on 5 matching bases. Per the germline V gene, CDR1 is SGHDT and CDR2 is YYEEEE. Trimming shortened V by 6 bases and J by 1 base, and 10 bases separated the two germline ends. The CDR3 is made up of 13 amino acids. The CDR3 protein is CASKIQGNYGYTF. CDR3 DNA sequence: TGTGCCAGCAAAATCCAGGGTAACTATGGCTACACCTTC.

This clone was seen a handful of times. CDR3 protein: CASMSGSGAVYEQYF. CDR3 coding DNA: TGCGCCAGCATGTCGGGGAGTGGAGCCGTCTACGAGCAGTACTTC. The V call is TRBV10-2, the J call TRBJ2-7; TRBD2 might be the D (5 bases). CDR3 length: 15 amino acids. The germline gives CDR1 WSHSY, CDR2 SAAADI. V lost 7 bases to trimming and J lost 3 bases, with 19 bases between them.

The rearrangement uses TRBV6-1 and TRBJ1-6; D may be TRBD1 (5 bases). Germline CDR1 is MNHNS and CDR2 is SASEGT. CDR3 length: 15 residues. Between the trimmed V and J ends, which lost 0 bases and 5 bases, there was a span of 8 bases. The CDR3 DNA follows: TGTGCCAGCAGTGAAGCCGCGGGGGATAATTCACCCCTCCACTTT. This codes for CASSEAAGDNSPLHF.

The CDR3, as DNA: TGTGCCAGCAGCTTAGGACAAATGACAGGGCCCTTTGAGGGTGGCTACACCTTC. Encoded protein: CASSLGQMTGPFEGGYTF. The V call is TRBV7-9, the J call TRBJ1-2; 7 bases match TRBD1. Germline V lookup: CDR1 SEHNR, CDR2 FQNEAQ (reference sequence). This CDR3 spans 18 amino acids. V trimming: 1 base; J trimming: 7 bases; junction bases outside the gene matches: 18.

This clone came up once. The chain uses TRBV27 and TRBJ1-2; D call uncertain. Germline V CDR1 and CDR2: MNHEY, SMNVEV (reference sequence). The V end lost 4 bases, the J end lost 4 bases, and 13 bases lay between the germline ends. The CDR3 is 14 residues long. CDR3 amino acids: CASSYRSRGYGYTF. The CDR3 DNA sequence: TGTGCCAGCAGTTATCGATCTCGAGGCTATGGCTACACCTTC.

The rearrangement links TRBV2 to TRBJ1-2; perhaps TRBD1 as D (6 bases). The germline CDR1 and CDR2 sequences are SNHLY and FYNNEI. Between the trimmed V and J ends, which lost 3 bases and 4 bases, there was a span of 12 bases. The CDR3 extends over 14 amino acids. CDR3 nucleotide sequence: TGTGCCAGCAGTGAGCAAGGACAGACCTATGGCTACACCTTC. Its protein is CASSEQGQTYGYTF.